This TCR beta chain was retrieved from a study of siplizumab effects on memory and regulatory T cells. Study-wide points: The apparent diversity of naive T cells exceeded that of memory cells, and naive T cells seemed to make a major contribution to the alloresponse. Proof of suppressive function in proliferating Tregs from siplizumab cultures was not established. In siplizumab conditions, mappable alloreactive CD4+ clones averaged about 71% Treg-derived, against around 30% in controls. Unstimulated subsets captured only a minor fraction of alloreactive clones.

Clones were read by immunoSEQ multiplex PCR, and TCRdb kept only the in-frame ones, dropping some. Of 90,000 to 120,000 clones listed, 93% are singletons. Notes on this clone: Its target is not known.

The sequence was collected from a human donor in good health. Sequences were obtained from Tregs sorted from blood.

CDR3 bases: TGCGCCAGCAGACAGGATTCCTATGGCTACACCTTC. Protein: CASRQDSYGYTF. V and J are TRBV5-1 and TRBJ1-2; a weak D match, TRBD1 (5 bases). V was pared by 5 bases and J by 4 bases, with 9 bases between. The CDR3 runs to 12 residues. The germline gives CDR1 SGHRS, CDR2 YFSETQ.